This T cell receptor (beta chain) was found in a study of T cells in Graves' hyperthyroidism and ophthalmopathy. Study results and caveats: Appearing also in blood were most of the thyroid clonotypes expanded above 0.001.

This clonotype has a count of ten or more. Its antigen remains unknown. RNA transcripts provided the source from which TCR beta CDR3 regions were amplified. The HTBI set primed first-round TCR CDR3 RT-PCR. TCRdb itself ran the multiplex PCR reads through MiXCR, one entry per CDR3 protein. The sample records approximately 330,000 distinct CDR3 sequences, 20% to 25% being singletons. Thyroid ultrasound and orbital computed tomography, with clinical symptoms and serum thyroxine and TRAb, informed diagnoses. J was trimmed by 6 bases and V by 5 bases; bases with no gene match: 7. The CDR3 sequence is 12 residues long. Per the germline V gene, CDR1 is SQVTM and CDR2 is ANQGSEA.

The sequence was collected from a woman aged 50 to 65 with Graves' hyperthyroidism. Source material: blood. V gene TRBV29-1 combines with J gene TRBJ2-7, with 7 bases aligning to TRBD2. CDR3 sequence reads: CSVPWGGSEQYF. For the CDR3, the DNA is TGCAGCGTTCCCTGGGGAGGGAGCGAGCAGTACTTC.